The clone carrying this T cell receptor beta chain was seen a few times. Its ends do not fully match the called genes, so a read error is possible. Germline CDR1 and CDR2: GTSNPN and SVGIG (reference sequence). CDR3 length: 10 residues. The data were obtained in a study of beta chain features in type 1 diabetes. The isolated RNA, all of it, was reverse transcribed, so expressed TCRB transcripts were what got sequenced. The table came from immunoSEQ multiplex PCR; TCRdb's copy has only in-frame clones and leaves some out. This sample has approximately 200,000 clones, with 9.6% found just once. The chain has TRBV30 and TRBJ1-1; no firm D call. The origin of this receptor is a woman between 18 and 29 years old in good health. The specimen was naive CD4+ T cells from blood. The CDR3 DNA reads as TGTGCCTGGAGTGTAGGAGGGCTACTCTTT. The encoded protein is CAWSVGGLLF.